The entry below describes one TCR beta chain. What it binds is unknown. All donors were healthy HIV-negative adults lacking recent acute infections or vaccinations. CCR7-negative CD45RA+ TemRA cells were pooled with CD45RO+ cells for CD8 memory. The data are from a study of shared clonotypes between healthy human individuals. The study's findings and limits: Estimated clonotype richness was generally higher in naive than memory subsets. Clonotypes shared by all four sorted-subset donors had higher generation probabilities than non-shared clonotypes.

Some clones are missing from TCRdb's copy, which holds only in-frame ones; the method was immunoSEQ multiplex PCR. The table records a few hundred thousand clones, around 86% of them present only once. The CDR3 consists of 16 residues. The V end lost 5 bases, the J end lost 1 base, and 15 bases lay between the germline ends. Germline V CDR1 and CDR2: SNHLY, FYNNEI. The clonotype originates from a man aged 18 to 30 in good health. This chain uses TRBV2 with TRBJ2-1; the D is unclear. The sample taken for sequencing was memory CD8+ T cells sorted from blood. The subset here: CD45RO+ cells pooled with CCR7-negative TemRA cells. The CDR3 coding sequence is TGTGCCAGCAGTCGTCGAGGAGCGACGTCCTACAATGAGCAGTTCTTC. This codes for CASSRRGATSYNEQFF.